The table lists the clone carrying this T cell receptor (beta chain) with a few counts. Antigen specificity is unknown. CDR1 is MGHDK and CDR2 is SYGVNS in the germline V gene. After removal of 3 bases from V and 4 bases from J, the junction contained 7 bases not matched to a gene. The CDR3 totals 15 residues. TCRdb analysed the reads with MiXCR anew, one entry per CDR3 protein. The sample includes a few hundred thousand distinct CDR3 sequences, just under 40% of them seen just once. These data originate in a study of T cell repertoires in cytomegalovirus infection. For the study at large: From public TCR beta signatures came an indication of both CMV infection and matching HLA type. Broader study findings: Individuals carrying CMV plus the relevant HLA were identified by cumulative frequency of public TCR beta families.

This material consisted of cultured PBMCs, taken from culture after CMV antigen stimulation. The source of this sequence is a human donor in good health (CMV status not recorded). Some clones in this sample may be carry-over from other donors' samples. The chain couples TRBV25-1 to TRBJ1-1; TRBD1 matches 8 bases. The CDR3 spells CASSDPRTGRTEAFF. In DNA, the CDR3 is TGTGCCAGCAGTGACCCACGGACAGGGCGCACTGAAGCTTTCTTT. Full variable domain (rest looked up from reference TRBV25-1 and TRBJ1-1): EADIYQTPRYLVIGTGKKITLECSQTMGHDKMYWYQQDPGMELHLIHYSYGVNSTEKGDLSSESTVSRIRTEHFPLTLESARPSHTSQYLCASSDPRTGRTEAFFGQGTRLTVV.